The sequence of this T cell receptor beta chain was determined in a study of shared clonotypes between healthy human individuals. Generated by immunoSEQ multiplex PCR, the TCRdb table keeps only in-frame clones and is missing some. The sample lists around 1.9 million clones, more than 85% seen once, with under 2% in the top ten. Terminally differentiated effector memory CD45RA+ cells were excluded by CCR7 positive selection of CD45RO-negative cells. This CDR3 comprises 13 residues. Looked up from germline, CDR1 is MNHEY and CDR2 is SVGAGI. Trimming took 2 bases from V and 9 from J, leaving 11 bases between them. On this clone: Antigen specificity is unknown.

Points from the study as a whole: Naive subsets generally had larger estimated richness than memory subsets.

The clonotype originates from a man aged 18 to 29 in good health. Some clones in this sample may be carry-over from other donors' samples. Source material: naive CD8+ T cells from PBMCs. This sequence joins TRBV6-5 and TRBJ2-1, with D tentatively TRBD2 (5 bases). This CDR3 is CASSYPTKTEQFF. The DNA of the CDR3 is TGTGCCAGCAGTTACCCGACTAAGACTGAGCAGTTCTTC.